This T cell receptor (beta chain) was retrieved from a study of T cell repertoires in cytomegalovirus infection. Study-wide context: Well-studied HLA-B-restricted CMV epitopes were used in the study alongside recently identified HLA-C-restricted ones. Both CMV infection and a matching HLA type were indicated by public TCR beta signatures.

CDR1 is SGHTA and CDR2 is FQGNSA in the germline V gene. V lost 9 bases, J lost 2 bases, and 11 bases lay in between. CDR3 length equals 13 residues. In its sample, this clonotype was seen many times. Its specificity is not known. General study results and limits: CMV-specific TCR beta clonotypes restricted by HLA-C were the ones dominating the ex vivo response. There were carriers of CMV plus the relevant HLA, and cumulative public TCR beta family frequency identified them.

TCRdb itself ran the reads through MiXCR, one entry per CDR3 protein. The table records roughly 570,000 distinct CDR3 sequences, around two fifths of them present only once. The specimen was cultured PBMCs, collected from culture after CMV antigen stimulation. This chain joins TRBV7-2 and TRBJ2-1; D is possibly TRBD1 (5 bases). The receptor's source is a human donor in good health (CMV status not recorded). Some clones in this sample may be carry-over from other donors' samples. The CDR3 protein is CASGAETYNEQFF. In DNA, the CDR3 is TGTGCCAGTGGGGCGGAGACCTACAATGAGCAGTTCTTC.